This entry features one TCR beta chain sequence. Its antigen is unidentified. The source of the sample is a study of beta chain features in type 1 diabetes. Study-level findings and limits: Type 1 diabetes patients showed a moderate but significant shortening of TCRB CDR3s in all four CD4+ subsets.

The sequenced template was cDNA made from the entire isolated RNA. The protocol was immunoSEQ multiplex PCR, while the TCRdb copy is restricted to in-frame clones and leaves out a portion. Altogether 400,000 or so clones are present, 8.5% to 10% being singletons, with the ten largest covering 0.55% to 0.75%. The CDR3 is 15 amino acids. Germline V gene lookup returns CDR1 MNHEY and CDR2 SVGAGI. Trimming cost V 4 bases and J 3 bases; bases outside gene matches: 8. The rearrangement links TRBV6-5 to TRBJ2-7; 8 bases agree with TRBD1. Sequencing was performed on central memory CD4+ T cells from blood. This receptor was identified in a young man with type 1 diabetes. The CDR3 loop reads CASSSTHRGSYEQYF. CDR3 coding DNA: TGTGCCAGCAGTTCTACTCACAGGGGGAGCTACGAGCAGTACTTC.